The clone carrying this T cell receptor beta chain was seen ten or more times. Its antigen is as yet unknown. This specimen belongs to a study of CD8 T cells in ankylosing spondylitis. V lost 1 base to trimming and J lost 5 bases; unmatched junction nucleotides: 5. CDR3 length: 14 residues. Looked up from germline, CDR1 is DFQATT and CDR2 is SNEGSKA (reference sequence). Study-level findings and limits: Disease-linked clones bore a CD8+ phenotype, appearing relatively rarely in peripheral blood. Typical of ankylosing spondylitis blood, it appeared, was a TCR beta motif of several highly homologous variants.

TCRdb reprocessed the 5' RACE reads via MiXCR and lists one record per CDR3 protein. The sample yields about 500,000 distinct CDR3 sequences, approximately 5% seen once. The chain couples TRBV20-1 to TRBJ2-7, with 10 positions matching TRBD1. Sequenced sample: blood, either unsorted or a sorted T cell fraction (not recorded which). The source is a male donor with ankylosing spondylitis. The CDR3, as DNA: TGCAGTGCTAGAGGCTGGGACAGGGGCAACGAGCAGTACTTC. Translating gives CSARGWDRGNEQYF.